The present TCR beta chain was sequenced within a study of T cell clones after liver transplantation. At the level of the study: Patients counted as tolerant after at least one year off all immunosuppression, enzymes not exceeding twice normal. Timepoints were pre-transplant, pre-withdrawal, and after withdrawal was completed or failed.

Trimming cost V 6 bases and J 1 base, with 13 bases left between them. CDR1 and CDR2 (germline): MNHEY, SVGAGI. This CDR3 is 15 amino acids long. In regard to this clone: Its antigen is as yet unknown.

Generated by immunoSEQ multiplex PCR, the TCRdb table keeps only in-frame clones and is missing some. The table has about 80,000 clones, about 82% seen once. General observations from the study: Migration into the graft, not deletion, may explain lost graft donor-reactive T cells. Small, mixed patient groups and varying post-transplant times limit these conclusions.

The sequencing used CD4+ T cells from blood, collected approximately 45 months after liver transplant. This clonotype was obtained from a human patient who received a liver transplant. Some T cells may arise from the graft donor. The V call is TRBV6-5, the J call TRBJ2-1, with D perhaps matching TRBD1 (7 bases). CDR3 loop: CASRIQGRSYNEQFF. In nucleotides, the CDR3 is TGTGCCAGCAGGATACAGGGGAGGTCCTACAATGAGCAGTTCTTC.